This TCR beta chain originates from a study of shared clonotypes between healthy human individuals. An approximately 200 ng quantity of DNA, tens of thousands of T cell genomes, went into the sorted-subset replicate PCRs. Study processing details: Because ImmunoSEQ provided only junction sequences with no quality scores, the filtering differed. Sequencing used immunoSEQ multiplex PCR; TCRdb keeps in-frame clones, though not all of them. D and trimming come from the DNA, and the V and J calls and clone size come from that table. This sample yields 2 million to 2.5 million clones, of which around 95% are seen a single time; approximately 0.13% belongs to the top ten. The sample holds one count of this clone. The antigen remains undetermined. HIV-negative, healthy adults without recent acute infections or vaccinations were the donors. Findings and caveats of the study: Compared with clonotypes that all four donors shared, non-shared clonotypes had lower generation probabilities.

Sequencing was performed on naive CD4+ T cells sorted from blood. Specified subset: CD45RA+ positively selected. This TCR was sampled from a man in his late teens or twenties in good health.

CDR3 nucleotides: TGCGCCAGCAGCTTTAACAGGGCTCTTGGAGAAAAACTGTTTTTT. Translated: CASSFNRALGEKLFF. The rearrangement links TRBV5-1 to TRBJ1-4, with D possibly TRBD1 on 6 matching bases. Germline V gene lookup returns CDR1 SGHRS and CDR2 YFSETQ. This CDR3 is built from 15 residues. V was pared by 2 bases and J by 8 bases, with 16 bases between.